The entry below gives a single TCR beta chain sequence along with its context. What it recognizes is unknown. The data were obtained in a study of Graves' ophthalmopathy and Graves' hyperthyroidism. For the study at large: The authors defined stable hyperthyroidism as no ophthalmopathy within 18 months of follow-up.

Ineligible for inclusion were patients with other autoimmune diseases, uncontrolled infections, pregnancy or lactation. Amplification of the TCR beta CDR3 regions used RNA transcripts (as template). First-round RT-PCR employed HTBI primers, with a second-round multiplex PCR after it. MiXCR was run by TCRdb on the multiplex PCR reads, yielding one entry per CDR3 protein. Of around 1,200,000 distinct CDR3 sequences in the sample, roughly two fifths are singletons; the top ten hold 11%. Germline V CDR1 and CDR2: KGHDR, SFDVKD. The CDR3 runs to 15 residues. V trimming: 4 bases; J trimming: 4 bases; junction bases outside the gene matches: 6. Study findings and constraints: Ophthalmopathy and stable hyperthyroidism were discriminated by a 13-signature model, with about 91% sensitivity and about 84% specificity.

The source is an adult man with Graves' hyperthyroidism. The J gene is TRBJ1-2, the V gene TRBV24-1; TRBD1 aligns across 9 bases. Input material: peripheral blood or thyroid tissue (not recorded which). The DNA for the CDR3 is TGTGCCACCAGTGAAGGGACAGGGAGTGGCTATGGCTACACCTTC. Its protein is CATSEGTGSGYGYTF.